This TCR beta chain was found in a study of blood T cell repertoires in COVID-19. About the study: Italy, Spain and the United States were the sources of the convalescent and acute COVID-19 samples. Sources were T cells, B-cell-depleted T cells, or PBMCs; the material itself was cDNA or gDNA.

This clone appeared a few times. Individuals aged roughly 18 to 95 years were recruited from about two dozen US areas. Self-reported history from a screening survey and questionnaire set each donor's cohort. Profiled with immunoSEQ multiplex PCR; TCRdb holds only in-frame clones, not every one. Altogether some 190,000 clones are present, roughly nine tenths being singletons, with the ten largest covering approximately 2.1%. Per germline, CDR1 SGDLS and CDR2 YYNGEE. This CDR3 region has 14 residues. The V gene lost 4 bases and the J gene lost 0 bases, with 8 bases spanning the gap. The rearrangement links TRBV9 to TRBJ2-1; D is uncertain. The receptor comes from a woman aged 40 to 50 with acute COVID-19. Sequences were obtained from PBMCs or T cells enriched from blood (not recorded which). CDR3 in DNA: TGTGCCAGCAGCCGACTTGCCTCCTACAATGAGCAGTTCTTC. Residues: CASSRLASYNEQFF.